The 12 T cell receptor beta chains reported below all come from one sample, sequenced in a study of response to subunit inactivated influenza vaccine. TCRdb analysed the RT-PCR reads with MiXCR anew, one entry per CDR3 protein. Of around 480,000 distinct CDR3 sequences in the sample, around 9.9% were seen once. The material was PBMCs from blood, obtained roughly 47 days after vaccination. The receptors originated from a man between 45 and 60 years old who received an inactivated influenza vaccine.

This clonotype was seen more than once but under ten times. This chain joins TRBV18 and TRBJ2-7; D tentatively reads TRBD1 or TRBD2 (5 bases each). This CDR3 spans 14 amino acids. Per germline, CDR1 KGHSH and CDR2 LQKENI. The V end lost 0 bases, the J end lost 3 bases, and 9 bases lay between the germline ends. CDR3 loop: CASSPPSGRYEQYF. CDR3 sequence (DNA): TGTGCCAGCTCACCACCGTCGGGGCGCTACGAGCAGTACTTC.

This clonotype showed up just a few times. The V call is TRBV2, the J call TRBJ1-1, with D maybe TRBD1 (5 bases). Deletions cut 4 bases from V and 2 bases from J, with 11 bases between. Germline CDR1 and CDR2: SNHLY and FYNNEI. The CDR3 covers 14 residues. The CDR3 region is CASSVTQGNTEAFF. In DNA, the CDR3 is TGTGCCAGCAGTGTTACGCAGGGAAACACTGAAGCTTTCTTT.

This rearrangement joins TRBV7-2 to TRBJ2-3, with TRBD1 matching 7 bases. Unmatched junction bases numbered 7, after V lost 8 bases and J lost 2 bases. The CDR3 consists of 14 residues. The germline CDR1 and CDR2 sequences are SGHTA and FQGNSA. CDR3: CASRRDSHTDTQYF. In DNA, the CDR3 is TGTGCCAGCCGCCGGGACAGTCACACAGATACGCAGTATTTT. The full variable domain, completed using reference TRBV7-2 and TRBJ2-3, is GAGVSQSPSNKVTEKGKDVELRCDPISGHTALYWYRQSLGQGLEFLIYFQGNSAPDKSGLPSDRFSAERTGGSVSTLTIQRTQQEDSAVYLCASRRDSHTDTQYFGPGTRLTVL.

The table lists this clonotype with a few counts. Germline is not matched at one junction end, which may reflect a read error. CDR3 amino acids: CASSLGRAPNEQFF. The CDR3 coding sequence is TGTGCTAGCAGCTTGGGCAGGGCTCCCAATGAGCAGTTCTTC. This chain connects TRBV7-7 to TRBJ2-1; D is possibly TRBD1 (5 bases). Germline V gene sequence: CDR1 SSHAT, CDR2 FNYEAQ (reference sequence). The CDR3 has 14 amino acids.

The chain uses TRBV7-2 and TRBJ2-1; 9 bases agree with TRBD2. This CDR3 region has 16 residues. The germline CDR1 and CDR2 sequences are SGHTA and FQGNSA. With V trimmed by 3 bases and J by 4 bases, 7 bases remained unmatched. The DNA for the CDR3 is TGTGCCAGCAGCTTGAGAACTAGCGGGTCTTACAATGAGCAGTTCTTC. Encoded protein: CASSLRTSGSYNEQFF.

J is TRBJ1-2 and V is TRBV6-1; 8 nucleotides align to TRBD1. This CDR3 is built from 13 residues. Germline CDR1 and CDR2: MNHNS and SASEGT. Trimming at V came to 7 bases and at J to 6 bases, leaving 7 bases not matched to a gene. CDR3 amino acids: CASTEGTGNGYTF. For the CDR3, the DNA is TGTGCCAGCACCGAAGGGACAGGAAATGGCTACACCTTC.

The chain employs TRBV28 and TRBJ1-2; 7 bases are a match to TRBD1. CDR1 and CDR2 from the germline V gene are MDHEN and SYDVKM. The CDR3 is 17 amino acids. V dropped 5 bases and J dropped 0; count of bases not matched to a gene: 12. The CDR3 reads CASSHNPSGTANYGYTF. The CDR3 DNA follows: TGTGCCAGCAGTCACAACCCTTCCGGGACAGCTAACTATGGCTACACCTTC.

This clonotype was observed many times. This chain connects TRBV20-1 to TRBJ2-5; 7 bases line up with TRBD1. V shed 2 bases and J 4 bases; nucleotides not matched to a gene: 4. Per germline, CDR1 DFQATT and CDR2 SNEGSKA (reference sequence). CDR3 length equals 13 residues. This CDR3 reads CSARPQGRETQYF. The CDR3 region has the DNA TGCAGTGCTAGACCACAGGGGCGAGAGACCCAGTACTTC.

The V call is TRBV10-3, the J call TRBJ2-5; D possibly corresponds to TRBD1 (6 bases). Trimming shortened V by 5 bases and J by 1 base, and 11 bases separated the two germline ends. CDR1 and CDR2 (germline): ENHRY, SYGVKD. This CDR3 has 14 residues. The CDR3 region has the DNA TGTGCCATCAGTCGGGACACCAGCCAAGAGACCCAGTACTTC. Translating it yields CAISRDTSQETQYF.

This clonotype showed up just a few times. The V call is TRBV5-1, the J call TRBJ2-3; maybe TRBD2 (5 bases). The V gene's germline CDR1 is SGHRS and CDR2 YFSETQ. The CDR3 length is 14 residues. The V end lost 2 bases, the J end lost 3 bases, and 10 bases lay between the germline ends. The chain's CDR3 is CASSFSSRTDTQYF. The CDR3 DNA follows: TGCGCCAGCAGCTTCTCTAGCAGGACAGATACGCAGTATTTT.

This clonotype was observed a few times. V gene TRBV20-1 combines with J gene TRBJ2-1, with D uncertain. Germline loops: CDR1 DFQATT, CDR2 SNEGSKA (reference sequence). This CDR3 region has 12 residues. The V and J ends lost 2 bases and 7 bases respectively, with 9 bases between them. The CDR3 nucleotides are TGCAGTGCTAGATCGCGGTCGAATGAGCAGTTCTTC. The encoded protein is CSARSRSNEQFF.

This clonotype turned up a few times. This sequence joins TRBV2 and TRBJ2-4, with D perhaps matching TRBD1 (6 bases). The CDR3 contains 15 residues. With 2 bases removed from V and 4 bases from J, the gap between germline ends came to 12 bases. The germline V gene encodes CDR1 SNHLY and CDR2 FYNNEI. The CDR3 DNA is TGTGCCAGCAGTGAACGGTGGACAGTTAAAAACATTCAGTACTTC. Its protein product is CASSERWTVKNIQYF.